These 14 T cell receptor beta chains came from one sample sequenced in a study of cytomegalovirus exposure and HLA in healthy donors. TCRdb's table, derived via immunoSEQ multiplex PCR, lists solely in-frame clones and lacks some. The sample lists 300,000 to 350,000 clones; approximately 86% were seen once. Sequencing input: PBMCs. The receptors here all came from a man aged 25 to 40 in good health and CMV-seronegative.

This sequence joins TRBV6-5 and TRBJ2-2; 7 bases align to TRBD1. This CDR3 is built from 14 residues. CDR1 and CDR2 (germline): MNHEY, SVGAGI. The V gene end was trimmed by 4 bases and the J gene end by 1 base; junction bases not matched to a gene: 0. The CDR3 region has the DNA TGTGCCAGCAGTTGGACAGGGAACACCGGGGAGCTGTTTTTT. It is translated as CASSWTGNTGELFF.

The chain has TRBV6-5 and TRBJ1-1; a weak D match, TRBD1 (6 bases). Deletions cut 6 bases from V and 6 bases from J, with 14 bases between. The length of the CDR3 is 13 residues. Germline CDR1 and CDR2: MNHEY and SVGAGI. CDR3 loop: CASSRREGAEAFF. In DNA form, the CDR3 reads TGTGCCAGCAGCCGGAGGGAGGGGGCTGAAGCTTTCTTT.

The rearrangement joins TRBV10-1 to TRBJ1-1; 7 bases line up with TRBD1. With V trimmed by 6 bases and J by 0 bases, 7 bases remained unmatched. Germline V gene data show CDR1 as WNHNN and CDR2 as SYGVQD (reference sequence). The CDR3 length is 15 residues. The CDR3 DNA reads TGCGCCAGCAGCGGGACAGAGAGGGTGAACACTGAAGCTTTCTTT. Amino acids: CASSGTERVNTEAFF.

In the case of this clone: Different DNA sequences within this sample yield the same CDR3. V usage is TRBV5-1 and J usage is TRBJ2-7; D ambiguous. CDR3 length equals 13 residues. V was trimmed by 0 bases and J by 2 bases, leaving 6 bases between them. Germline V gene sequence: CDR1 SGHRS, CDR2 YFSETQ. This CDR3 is CASSLETAYEQYF. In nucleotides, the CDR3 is TGCGCCAGCAGCTTGGAAACAGCCTACGAGCAGTACTTC.

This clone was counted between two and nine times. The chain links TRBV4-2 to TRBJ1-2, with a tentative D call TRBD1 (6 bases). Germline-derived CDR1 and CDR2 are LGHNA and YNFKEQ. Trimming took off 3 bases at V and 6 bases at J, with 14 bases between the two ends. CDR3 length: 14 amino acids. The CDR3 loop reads CASSHETGTHGYTF. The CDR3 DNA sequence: TGTGCCAGCAGCCATGAAACCGGGACACATGGCTACACCTTC.

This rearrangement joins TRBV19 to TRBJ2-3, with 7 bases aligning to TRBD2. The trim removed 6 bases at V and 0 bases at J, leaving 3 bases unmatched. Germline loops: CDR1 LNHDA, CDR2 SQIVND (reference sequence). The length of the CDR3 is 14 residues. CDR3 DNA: TGTGCCAGTAGCAGCGGGGCTAGCACAGATACGCAGTATTTT. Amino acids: CASSSGASTDTQYF. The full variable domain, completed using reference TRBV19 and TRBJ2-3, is DGGITQSPKYLFRKEGQNVTLSCEQNLNHDAMYWYRQDPGQGLRLIYYSQIVNDFQKGDIAEGYSVSREKKESFPLTVTSAQKNPTAFYLCASSSGASTDTQYFGPGTRLTVL.

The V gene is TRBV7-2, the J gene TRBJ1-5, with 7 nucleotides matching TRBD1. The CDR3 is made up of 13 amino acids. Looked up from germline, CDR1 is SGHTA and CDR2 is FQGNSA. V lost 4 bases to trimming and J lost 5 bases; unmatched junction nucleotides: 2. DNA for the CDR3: TGTGCCAGCAGCTATGACAGGGATCAGCCCCAGCATTTT. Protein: CASSYDRDQPQHF.

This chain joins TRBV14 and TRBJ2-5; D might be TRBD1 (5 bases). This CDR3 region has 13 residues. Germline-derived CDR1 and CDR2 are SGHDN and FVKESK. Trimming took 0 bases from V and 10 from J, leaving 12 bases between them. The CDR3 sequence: CASSQDRARVQYF. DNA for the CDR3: TGTGCCAGCAGCCAAGACAGGGCCCGAGTCCAGTACTTC.

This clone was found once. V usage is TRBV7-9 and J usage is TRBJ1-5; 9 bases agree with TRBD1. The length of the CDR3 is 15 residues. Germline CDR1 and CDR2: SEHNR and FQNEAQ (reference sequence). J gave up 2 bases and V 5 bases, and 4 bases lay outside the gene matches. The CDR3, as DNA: TGTGCCAGCAGCACGGACAGGGGTGGCAATCAGCCCCAGCATTTT. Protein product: CASSTDRGGNQPQHF. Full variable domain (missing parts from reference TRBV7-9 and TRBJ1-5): DTGVSQNPRHKITKRGQNVTFRCDPISEHNRLYWYRQTLGQGPEFLTYFQNEAQLEKSRLLSDRFSAERPKGSFSTLEIQRTEQGDSAMYLCASSTDRGGNQPQHFGDGTRLSIL.

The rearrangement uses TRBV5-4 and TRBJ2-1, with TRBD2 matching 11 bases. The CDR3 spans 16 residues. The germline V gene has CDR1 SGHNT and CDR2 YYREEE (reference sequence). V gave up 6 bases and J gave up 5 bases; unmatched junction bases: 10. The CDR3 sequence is CASKNLKLAGDNEQFF. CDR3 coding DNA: TGTGCCAGCAAAAACCTTAAACTAGCGGGGGACAATGAGCAGTTCTTC.

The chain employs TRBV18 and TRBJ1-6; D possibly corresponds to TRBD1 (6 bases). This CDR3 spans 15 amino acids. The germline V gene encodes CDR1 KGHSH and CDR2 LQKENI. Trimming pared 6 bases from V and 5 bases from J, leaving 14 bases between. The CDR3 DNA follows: TGTGCCAGCTCGCCGAACAGGGACCATAATTCACCCCTCCACTTT. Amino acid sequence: CASSPNRDHNSPLHF.

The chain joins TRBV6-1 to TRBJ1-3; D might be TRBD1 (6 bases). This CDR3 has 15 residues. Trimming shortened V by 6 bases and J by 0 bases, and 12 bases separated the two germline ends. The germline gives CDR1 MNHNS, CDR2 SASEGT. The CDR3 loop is CASSQNRVSGNTIYF. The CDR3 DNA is TGTGCCAGCAGCCAAAACAGGGTCTCTGGAAACACCATATATTTT.

CDR3: CASSRLGQETQYF. The CDR3 DNA reads as TGTGCCAGCAGCCGACTAGGCCAAGAGACCCAGTACTTC. The chain has TRBV6-6 and TRBJ2-5; D possibly corresponds to TRBD2 (6 bases). The ends were cut back, 6 bases at V and 1 base at J, with 9 bases in the middle. CDR3 size: 13 residues. Germline lookup yields CDR1 MNHNY and CDR2 SVGAGI (reference sequence).

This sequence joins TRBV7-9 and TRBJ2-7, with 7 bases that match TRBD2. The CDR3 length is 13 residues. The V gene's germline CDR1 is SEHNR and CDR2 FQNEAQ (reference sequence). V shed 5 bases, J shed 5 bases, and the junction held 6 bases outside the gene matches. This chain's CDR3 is CASSGSGVHEQYF. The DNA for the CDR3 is TGTGCCAGCAGCGGGAGCGGGGTCCACGAGCAGTACTTC. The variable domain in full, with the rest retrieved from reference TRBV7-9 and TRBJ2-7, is DTGVSQNPRHKITKRGQNVTFRCDPISEHNRLYWYRQTLGQGPEFLTYFQNEAQLEKSRLLSDRFSAERPKGSFSTLEIQRTEQGDSAMYLCASSGSGVHEQYFGPGTRLTVT.